This T cell receptor (beta chain) was recovered during a study of shared clonotypes between healthy human individuals. This CDR3 has 12 residues. J gave up 8 bases and V 7 bases, and 7 bases lay outside the gene matches. Germline CDR1 reads LNHDA; CDR2 reads SQIVND (reference sequence). The donor cohort consisted entirely of Caucasian adults residing in Nashville, Tennessee. Using immunoSEQ multiplex PCR, the repertoire was profiled, and TCRdb retains in-frame clones only, with some absent. The repertoire holds over a million clones, with around 78% as singletons. The chain carries TRBV19 and TRBJ1-2, with TRBD1 identical over 7 bases. The sequenced material came from memory CD4+ T cells from PBMCs. Sample subset: CD45RA-negative fraction. The receptor was isolated from a man aged 18 to 30 in good health. Some clones in this sample may be carry-over from other donors' samples. CDR3 protein: CASMEQGRGYTF. In nucleotides, the CDR3 is TGTGCCAGTATGGAACAGGGGCGCGGCTACACCTTC.